These 11 T cell receptor beta chains were sequenced from one sample in a study of blood T cell repertoires in COVID-19. The assay was immunoSEQ multiplex PCR, and TCRdb's table has in-frame clones only and misses some. The repertoire holds a few hundred thousand clones, with approximately 90% as singletons. The specimen sequenced was peripheral blood. The receptors come from a man younger than 30 with active or convalescent COVID-19.

This clone was detected only a few times. The V gene is TRBV5-1, the J gene TRBJ1-4; 8 bases are a match to TRBD1. V was clipped by 8 bases and J by 4 bases; unmatched bases: 4. The CDR3 totals 13 residues. Germline values: CDR1 SGHRS, CDR2 YFSETQ. The CDR3 here is CASRDRGNEKLFF. The CDR3 DNA is TGCGCCAGTCGCGACAGGGGTAATGAAAAACTGTTTTTT.

The rearrangement links TRBV7-8 to TRBJ1-4; the D is unclear. CDR3 length equals 17 residues. Trimming took 4 bases from V and 1 from J, leaving 16 bases between them. Germline CDR1 reads SGHVS; CDR2 reads FQNEAQ. The CDR3, as DNA: TGTGCCAGCAGCTCAGCAAGGACTATACTAACTAATGAAAAACTGTTTTTT. This codes for CASSSARTILTNEKLFF.

The chain joins TRBV9 to TRBJ1-1; weak D call: TRBD1 (5 bases). The CDR3 is made up of 13 amino acids. With 4 bases removed from V and 2 bases from J, the gap between germline ends came to 9 bases. Germline-derived CDR1 and CDR2 are SGDLS and YYNGEE. This CDR3 reads CASSTGANTEAFF. The CDR3 DNA follows: TGTGCCAGCAGCACAGGAGCAAACACTGAAGCTTTCTTT.

The table lists this clone with a few counts. This rearrangement joins TRBV7-2 to TRBJ1-5, with D possibly being TRBD1 (5 bases). The CDR3 covers 14 residues. Looked up from germline, CDR1 is SGHTA and CDR2 is FQGNSA. Trimming pared 3 bases from V and 5 bases from J, leaving 11 bases between. This CDR3 is CASSFSGVDQPQHF. CDR3 sequence (DNA): TGTGCCAGCAGCTTCTCGGGGGTAGATCAGCCCCAGCATTTT.

This sequence joins TRBV7-2 and TRBJ1-5; D remains ambiguous. Germline lookup yields CDR1 SGHTA and CDR2 FQGNSA. V gave up 0 bases and J gave up 1 base, with 10 bases separating them. The CDR3 extends over 16 amino acids. In nucleotides, the CDR3 is TGTGCCAGCAGCTTAGCGCTCGGGTTCAGCAATCAGCCCCAGCATTTT. This codes for CASSLALGFSNQPQHF. Supplemented by reference TRBV7-2 and TRBJ1-5, the full variable domain reads GAGVSQSPSNKVTEKGKDVELRCDPISGHTALYWYRQSLGQGLEFLIYFQGNSAPDKSGLPSDRFSAERTGGSVSTLTIQRTQQEDSAVYLCASSLALGFSNQPQHFGDGTRLSIL.

This sequence joins TRBV13 and TRBJ2-7; 7 bases map to TRBD1. V was pared by 2 bases and J by 1 base, with 2 bases of the junction left unmatched. This CDR3 is built from 14 residues. Germline V gives CDR1 PRHDT, CDR2 FYEKMQ (reference sequence). This CDR3 is CASSLRTGSYEQYF. CDR3 nucleotides: TGTGCCAGCAGCTTACGGACAGGATCCTACGAGCAGTACTTC.

This clone was detected only a few times. V and J are TRBV20-1 and TRBJ2-1; TRBD2 might be the D (6 bases). Germline V gene lookup returns CDR1 DFQATT and CDR2 SNEGSKA (reference sequence). The germline V and J ends were trimmed by 3 bases and 10 bases, with 10 bases remaining between them. The CDR3 has 11 residues. The CDR3 is CSASLREEQFF. The DNA for the CDR3 is TGCAGTGCTAGTCTTCGGGAGGAGCAGTTCTTC.

In nucleotides, the CDR3 is TGTGCCAGCAGTATACAGGGACGAGCTTTCTTT. Its protein is CASSIQGRAFF. This chain links TRBV6-5 with TRBJ1-1, with a possible D match to TRBD1 (6 bases). Germline loops: CDR1 MNHEY, CDR2 SVGAGI. CDR3 size: 11 residues. V was clipped by 5 bases and J by 10 bases, with 11 bases between them.

This clone is a singleton in its sample. The genes are TRBV5-1 and TRBJ2-7, with 8 positions matching TRBD1. Germline CDR1 is SGHRS and CDR2 is YFSETQ. The CDR3 contains 15 residues. The J segment lost 4 bases and the V segment lost 0 bases, leaving 6 bases of the junction unmatched. Written as DNA, the CDR3 is TGCGCCAGCAGCTTGGCTTGGACAGGGATGTACGAGCAGTACTTC. Its translation: CASSLAWTGMYEQYF.

This clone was counted a few times. The genes are TRBV2 and TRBJ1-1; 7 nucleotides align to TRBD1. Looked up from germline, CDR1 is SNHLY and CDR2 is FYNNEI. The CDR3 consists of 14 residues. Losses at the gene ends were 6 bases for V and 13 bases for J; bases not matched to a gene: 17. The DNA for the CDR3 is TGTGCCAGCAGATTCCGGGACAGACTCCCCTCGGATTTCTTT. It yields the protein CASRFRDRLPSDFF.

The table lists this clone with a count of one. The V call is TRBV28, the J call TRBJ1-5; D call uncertain. This CDR3 spans 14 amino acids. Between the trimmed V and J ends, which lost 3 bases and 4 bases, there was a span of 10 bases. CDR1 is MDHEN, CDR2 SYDVKM, per germline. CDR3 loop: CASSFSEENQPQHF. As DNA, the CDR3 is TGTGCCAGCAGTTTCAGTGAGGAGAATCAGCCCCAGCATTTT.